This entry lists 3 T cell receptor beta chains sequenced from one sample in a study of blood T cell repertoires in COVID-19. Sequenced by immunoSEQ multiplex PCR; TCRdb stores in-frame clones only, minus some. The repertoire consists of some 110,000 clones, with roughly 90% occurring once and the leading ten covering around 7.7%. Sequencing input: peripheral blood. These receptor sequences come from a human donor in a cohort sampled during active COVID-19.

This clone has a handful of counts. The chain employs TRBV5-1 and TRBJ1-1; tentative D call: TRBD1 (6 bases). There are 13 residues in the CDR3. Trimming removed 4 bases at V and 4 bases at J, with 11 bases between. Germline V gene data show CDR1 as SGHRS and CDR2 as YFSETQ. CDR3: CASSGGQTTEAFF. The CDR3, as DNA: TGCGCCAGCAGCGGCGGACAGACCACTGAAGCTTTCTTT.

The genes are TRBV5-8 and TRBJ2-1; the match to TRBD1 covers 7 bases. The germline gives CDR1 SGHTS, CDR2 YDEGEE. The CDR3 loop spans 15 amino acids. V lost 5 bases, J lost 2 bases, and 7 bases stayed unmatched. Here the CDR3 reads CASRPRDSPYNEQFF. CDR3 DNA: TGTGCCAGCAGGCCCCGGGACAGTCCCTACAATGAGCAGTTCTTC.

The J gene is TRBJ1-3, the V gene TRBV3-1 (or the pseudogene TRBV3-2), with D perhaps matching TRBD1 (5 bases). The CDR3 extends over 16 amino acids. Germline-derived CDR1 and CDR2 are LGHDT and YNNKEL (reference sequence). Trimming cost V 4 bases and J 0 bases, with 13 bases left between them. The DNA for the CDR3 is TGTGCCAGCAGCCGAGTTCGGGGGGACTCTGGAAACACCATATATTTT. Its protein is CASSRVRGDSGNTIYF.